The rows below give T cell receptor beta chains drawn from one sample of a study of T cells in Graves' hyperthyroidism and ophthalmopathy. A single record per CDR3 protein comes from TCRdb applying MiXCR to the multiplex PCR reads. The sample carries about 360,000 distinct CDR3 sequences, around 13% recorded once. Sequencing used blood. Receptor source: a young woman with Graves' hyperthyroidism. Both conserved end residues are part of each CDR3. Fields, in order: D gene, J gene, clone size, V gene, CDR3 DNA, CDR3 protein. The D gene is left open where the match is weak. The size entry is marked missing in some rows and otherwise reads once, few, many or a size class.

TRBD2	TRBJ2-7	many	TRBV28	TGTGCCAGCAGTTACCCCTGGGGTAGCGGGAGCTACGAGCAGTACTTC	CASSYPWGSGSYEQYF
TRBD1	TRBJ2-2	many	TRBV12-3/TRBV12-4	TGTGCCAGCAGTTTAGCGGGACAGGGCGCGGCCGGGGAGCTGTTTTTT	CASSLAGQGAAGELFF
TRBD1	TRBJ2-1	many	TRBV12-3/TRBV12-4	TGTGCCAGCAGCTCACAGGGGGCTAAGGGCAATGAGCAGTTCTTC	CASSSQGAKGNEQFF
NA	TRBJ1-6	NA	TRBV7-3	TGTGCCAGCAGCCACCCAGGCGGGCCCCTCCACTTT	CASSHPGGPLHF
TRBD1	TRBJ1-1	many	TRBV28	TGTGCCAGCAGTAAAGCCGGGACAGGGTCTACTGAAGCTTTCTTT	CASSKAGTGSTEAFF
TRBD2	TRBJ2-1	few	TRBV14	TGTGCCAGCAGCCTCCCCGGGACTAGATTTCTCAATGAGCAGTTCTTC	CASSLPGTRFLNEQFF
NA	TRBJ1-3	many	TRBV7-9	TGTGCCAGCAGCTCGACACTACCCAGGAACACCATATATTTT	CASSSTLPRNTIYF
NA	TRBJ2-5	NA	TRBV9	TGTGCCAGCAGCGTAGACACAGGGCGACAAGAGACCCAGTACTTC	CASSVDTGRQETQYF
NA	TRBJ1-6	few	TRBV2	TGTGCCAGCAGTGAAGCTATCCTCAATTCACCCCTCCACTTT	CASSEAILNSPLHF
NA	TRBJ2-3	many	TRBV27	TGTGCCAGCACGGAGCGACGGGACCTAATTACGGATACGCAGTATTTT	CASTERRDLITDTQYF
NA	TRBJ2-7	many	TRBV2	TGTGCCAGCAGCGAAAGCCACCTTAGCTCCTACGAGCAGTACTTC	CASSESHLSSYEQYF
NA	TRBJ2-7	many	TRBV20-1	TGCAGTGCTAGATTGCGGGGAACCGTCTACGAGCAGTACTTC	CSARLRGTVYEQYF
NA	TRBJ1-2	many	TRBV3-1	TGTGCCAGCAGCCAGGGGCAGGGGAAATATGGCTACACCTTC	CASSQGQGKYGYTF
TRBD2	TRBJ2-3	NA	TRBV5-1	TGCGCCAGCAGCTTTAGGGCGGGGGGGAGCACAGATACGCAGTATTTT	CASSFRAGGSTDTQYF
TRBD2	TRBJ2-5	many	TRBV7-9	TGTGCCAGCAGTCCCCCAGGGGGTCTAGCGGGAGAAGAGACCCAGTACTTC	CASSPPGGLAGEETQYF
NA	TRBJ2-2	many	TRBV6-2/TRBV6-3	TGTGCCAGCAGTCCACAGGGTTTGAGAAACACCGGGGAGCTGTTTTTT	CASSPQGLRNTGELFF
NA	TRBJ1-1	many	TRBV7-8	TGTGCCAGCAGCTTAGAATATCGGGAAAGGGTGGACACTGAAGCTTTCTTT	CASSLEYRERVDTEAFF
NA	TRBJ1-5	NA	TRBV4-1	TGCGCCAGCAGCCAAGGAGGAGGGATCGGGCCCCAGCATTTT	CASSQGGGIGPQHF
TRBD2	TRBJ2-5	NA	TRBV2	TGTGCCAGCTGCTCGGGACTAGCGGGAGTGGAGACCCAGTACTTC	CASCSGLAGVETQYF
NA	TRBJ2-3	many	TRBV12-3/TRBV12-4	TGTGCCAGCAGTCTTACAGCTCATAGCACAGATACGCAGTATTTT	CASSLTAHSTDTQYF
NA	TRBJ1-1	many	TRBV5-1	TGCGCCAGCAGCTTAAGTGACTCGAACACTGAAGCTTTCTTT	CASSLSDSNTEAFF
NA	TRBJ2-7	many	TRBV6-2/TRBV6-3	TGTGCCAGCACCAGTCCACGGGACGGGAACTACGAGCAGTACTTC	CASTSPRDGNYEQYF
NA	TRBJ2-6	many	TRBV15	TGTGCCACCAGCAGAGACCTCTCTGGGGCCAACGTCCTGACTTTC	CATSRDLSGANVLTF
TRBD2	TRBJ2-1	NA	TRBV19	TGTGCCAGTAGTAGACCGGGACTAGCGGGAGTAGGGTTCTACAATGAGCAGTTCTTC	CASSRPGLAGVGFYNEQFF
NA	TRBJ2-3	few	TRBV5-1	TGCGCCAGCAGTGGGGGGTTCGAGGATACGCAGTATTTT	CASSGGFEDTQYF
NA	TRBJ2-7	many	TRBV6-5	TGTGCCAGCAGTTACGGACTTACCTACGAGCAGTACTTC	CASSYGLTYEQYF
TRBD2	TRBJ2-3	many	TRBV24-1	TGTGCCACCAGTGCGGCGGGACTAGCGGGAGAGGTGGTAGATACGCAGTATTTT	CATSAAGLAGEVVDTQYF
NA	TRBJ2-1	many	TRBV10-3	TGTGCCATCACCGGACGAGCGGACCCCTACAATGAGCAGTTCTTC	CAITGRADPYNEQFF
NA	TRBJ2-1	many	TRBV6-1	TGTGCCAGCCTTCGAGAGGCTTTTTACAATGAGCAGTTCTTC	CASLREAFYNEQFF
TRBD2	TRBJ2-5	NA	TRBV24-1	TGTGCCACCAGTGATTTACCGGGACTAGCGTCGGGGGGCAGAGAGACCCAGTACTTC	CATSDLPGLASGGRETQYF
NA	TRBJ1-1	many	TRBV11-2	TGTGCCAGCAGCTTACAGCAGACTATGAACACTGAAGCTTTCTTT	CASSLQQTMNTEAFF
NA	TRBJ2-2	many	TRBV7-8	TGTGCCAGCAGACAAGACTCCACCGGGGAGCTGTTTTTT	CASRQDSTGELFF
TRBD2	TRBJ2-1	few	TRBV19	TGTGCCAGTAGTTCTAGGGGACTACAGAACAATGAGCAGTTCTTC	CASSSRGLQNNEQFF
TRBD1	TRBJ2-5	NA	TRBV5-1	TGCGCCAGCAGTTGGGACAGTCCACAAGAGACCCAGTACTTC	CASSWDSPQETQYF
TRBD2	TRBJ2-1	many	TRBV5-6	TGTGCCAGCAGAGCCGGGACTAGCGGTAAAAACTACAATGAGCAGTTCTTC	CASRAGTSGKNYNEQFF
TRBD1	TRBJ1-4	few	TRBV7-2	TGTGCCAGCAGCGAAGTGGCAGGGGGTACGAGAATGCGTGAAAAACTGTTTTTT	CASSEVAGGTRMREKLFF
TRBD1	TRBJ2-4	NA	TRBV19	TGTGCCAGTAGTGGGGGGACAGGGATGAAAAACATTCAGTACTTC	CASSGGTGMKNIQYF
TRBD2	TRBJ2-7	few	TRBV27	TGTGCCAGCAGTTTGTTCGGATCCAGCGGGGGGATCTCCTACGAGCAGTACTTC	CASSLFGSSGGISYEQYF
NA	TRBJ1-5	NA	TRBV7-7	TGTGCTAGCAGCCTTGACGAGAACCAGCCTCAGCATTTT	CASSLDENQPQHF
TRBD1	TRBJ1-3	few	TRBV5-6	TGTGCCACATCGACAGGGGCAACAAACTCTGGAAACACCATATATTTT	CATSTGATNSGNTIYF
NA	TRBJ1-1	many	TRBV6-1	TGTGCCAGCCGGGGACCCAAGAACACTGAAGCTTTCTTT	CASRGPKNTEAFF
TRBD2	TRBJ2-2	NA	TRBV19	TGTGCCAGTAGGCAGACTAGCGGGAGCATGCGGGAGCTGTTTTTT	CASRQTSGSMRELFF
NA	TRBJ2-7	many	TRBV27	TGTGCCAGCAGTTTAGGGAGAGCAGGCTACGAGCAGTACTTC	CASSLGRAGYEQYF
TRBD1	TRBJ2-1	many	TRBV28	TGTGCCAGCAGTCTAATCCCGGGACAGGGGAGCCATGAGCAGTTCTTC	CASSLIPGQGSHEQFF
NA	TRBJ1-1	many	TRBV11-3	TGTGCCAGCAGCTCCTCCCTGAACACTGAAGCTTTCTTT	CASSSSLNTEAFF
TRBD1	TRBJ1-1	many	TRBV6-5	TGTGCCAGCAGTTGGTCTTTGGGACAGGGGTCGTCTTTCTTT	CASSWSLGQGSSFF
NA	TRBJ2-5	many	TRBV5-1	TGCGCCAGCAGCTTGCAACAGGCTCCCCAAGAGACCCAGTACTTC	CASSLQQAPQETQYF
NA	TRBJ1-3	few	TRBV11-2	TGTGCCAGCAGCTTAGAGGCGGGGTTAAAAGGAAACACCATATATTTT	CASSLEAGLKGNTIYF
NA	TRBJ1-5	few	TRBV15	TGTGCCACCAGCAGAGATCGAACGGCTAATCAGCCCCAGCATTTT	CATSRDRTANQPQHF
TRBD1	TRBJ1-1	many	TRBV3-1	TGTGCCAGCAGCCAAGGACAGGGTGTTTACGCTGAAGCTTTCTTT	CASSQGQGVYAEAFF
TRBD1	TRBJ1-2	few	TRBV4-2	TGTGCCAGCAGCCCCCGACAGGGGGTAATCGATGGCTACACCTTC	CASSPRQGVIDGYTF
NA	TRBJ2-1	many	TRBV6-1	TGTGCCAGCACTTCGATGGGATTCTACAATGAGCAGTTCTTC	CASTSMGFYNEQFF
TRBD1	TRBJ1-2	many	TRBV30	TGTGCCTGGGCCGGGACAGTAATCGGAGGCTACACCTTC	CAWAGTVIGGYTF
TRBD2	TRBJ2-5	NA	TRBV6-5	TGTGCCAGCAGTTACTCCCAGCGGGGCTTAACGTACCAAGAGACCCAGTACTTC	CASSYSQRGLTYQETQYF